This TCR beta chain comes out of a study of T cells after yellow fever vaccination. Study information: Researchers used SMART-Seq v4 Ultra Low Input to prepare fractions that had low cell numbers.

V lost 1 base to trimming and J lost 5 bases; unmatched junction nucleotides: 7. Germline V gene data show CDR1 as SGHKS and CDR2 as YYEKEE (reference sequence). This CDR3 contains 15 residues. Whole-study results and caveats: It was a weaker secondary response, yet one that peaked faster, at day 5 versus 15. The CD4 compartment and the CD8 compartment contained a small share of clonotypes in common. The study noted that FACS-sorted repertoires could contain abundant clonotypes contaminating from the bulk population.

This clonotype showed up just a few times. The antigen is unknown. A single record per CDR3 protein comes from TCRdb applying MiXCR to the 5' RACE reads. The sample lists under 600,000 distinct CDR3 sequences, about 14% occurring once. V gene TRBV5-5 combines with J gene TRBJ2-5; TRBD2 matches at 8 bases. The sequence was obtained from a man aged 25-40 years who received the YFV17D yellow fever vaccine. Sequenced here: PBMCs, sampled on the day of the yellow fever booster vaccination. CDR3 nucleotides: TGTGCCAGCAGCTTGACAGCGGGAGTTGATGAGACCCAGTACTTC. It yields the protein CASSLTAGVDETQYF.